Each of the 6 T cell receptor beta chains below was sequenced from the same sample in a study of blood T cell repertoires in COVID-19. The protocol was immunoSEQ multiplex PCR, while the TCRdb copy is restricted to in-frame clones and leaves out a portion. Found here are 110,000 or so clones, roughly 80% of them singletons; the top ten hold approximately 15%. The sequenced sample was peripheral blood. The receptors were gathered from a woman of 80 years or more with acute or convalescent COVID-19.

The chain has TRBV29-1 and TRBJ2-3, with 8 bases identical to TRBD2. The CDR3 is 16 residues long. The junction had 11 bases not matched to a gene; V was cut back by 4 bases and J by 2 bases. The germline V gene encodes CDR1 SQVTM and CDR2 ANQGSEA. CDR3 region: CSVGGREGLSTDTQYF. In DNA, the CDR3 is TGCAGCGTTGGGGGTCGGGAGGGCCTTTCCACAGATACGCAGTATTTT.

The V call is TRBV7-2, the J call TRBJ2-2; TRBD2 agrees at 9 bases. Germline CDR1 reads SGHTA; CDR2 reads FQGNSA. The CDR3 sequence is 17 residues long. V was clipped by 4 bases and J by 0 bases; unmatched bases: 6. The DNA of the CDR3 is TGTGCCAGCAGCTACCGGGCGGGAGGGTCGAACACCGGGGAGCTGTTTTTT. As protein: CASSYRAGGSNTGELFF.

V usage is TRBV7-9 and J usage is TRBJ2-2; D is possibly TRBD1 (6 bases). The CDR3 spans 13 residues. With 5 bases removed from V and 8 bases from J, the gap between germline ends came to 12 bases. Germline lookup yields CDR1 SEHNR and CDR2 FQNEAQ (reference sequence). The CDR3 DNA sequence: TGTGCCAGCAGCGGGGGACAAAGTGGGGAGCTGTTTTTT. This sequence encodes CASSGGQSGELFF.

The chain couples TRBV29-1 to TRBJ2-5, with 9 bases matching TRBD2. J was trimmed by 4 bases and V by 7 bases; bases with no gene match: 10. This CDR3 comprises 14 residues. Germline assignment: CDR1 SQVTM and CDR2 ANQGSEA. CDR3 DNA: TGCAGCGGGCAAGCGGGAGGCGGGCCAGAGACCCAGTACTTC. Its translation: CSGQAGGGPETQYF.

The chain links TRBV3-1 (or the pseudogene TRBV3-2) to TRBJ1-5, with TRBD1 as a possible D gene (6 bases). V lost 4 bases and J lost 5, with 9 bases in between. The V gene's germline CDR1 is LGHDT and CDR2 YNNKEL (reference sequence). The CDR3 length is 13 residues. The CDR3 loop is CASSRGGDQPQHF. For the CDR3, the DNA is TGTGCCAGCAGCCGAGGGGGGGATCAGCCCCAGCATTTT.

The gene calls are TRBV6-6 and TRBJ2-1; 8 nucleotides align to TRBD2. This CDR3 comprises 14 residues. Germline CDR1 MNHNY, CDR2 SVGAGI (reference sequence). V shed 2 bases, J shed 3 bases, and the junction held 0 bases outside the gene matches. CDR3 loop: CASSYAGGYNEQFF. The CDR3 DNA follows: TGTGCCAGCAGTTACGCGGGAGGCTACAATGAGCAGTTCTTC.